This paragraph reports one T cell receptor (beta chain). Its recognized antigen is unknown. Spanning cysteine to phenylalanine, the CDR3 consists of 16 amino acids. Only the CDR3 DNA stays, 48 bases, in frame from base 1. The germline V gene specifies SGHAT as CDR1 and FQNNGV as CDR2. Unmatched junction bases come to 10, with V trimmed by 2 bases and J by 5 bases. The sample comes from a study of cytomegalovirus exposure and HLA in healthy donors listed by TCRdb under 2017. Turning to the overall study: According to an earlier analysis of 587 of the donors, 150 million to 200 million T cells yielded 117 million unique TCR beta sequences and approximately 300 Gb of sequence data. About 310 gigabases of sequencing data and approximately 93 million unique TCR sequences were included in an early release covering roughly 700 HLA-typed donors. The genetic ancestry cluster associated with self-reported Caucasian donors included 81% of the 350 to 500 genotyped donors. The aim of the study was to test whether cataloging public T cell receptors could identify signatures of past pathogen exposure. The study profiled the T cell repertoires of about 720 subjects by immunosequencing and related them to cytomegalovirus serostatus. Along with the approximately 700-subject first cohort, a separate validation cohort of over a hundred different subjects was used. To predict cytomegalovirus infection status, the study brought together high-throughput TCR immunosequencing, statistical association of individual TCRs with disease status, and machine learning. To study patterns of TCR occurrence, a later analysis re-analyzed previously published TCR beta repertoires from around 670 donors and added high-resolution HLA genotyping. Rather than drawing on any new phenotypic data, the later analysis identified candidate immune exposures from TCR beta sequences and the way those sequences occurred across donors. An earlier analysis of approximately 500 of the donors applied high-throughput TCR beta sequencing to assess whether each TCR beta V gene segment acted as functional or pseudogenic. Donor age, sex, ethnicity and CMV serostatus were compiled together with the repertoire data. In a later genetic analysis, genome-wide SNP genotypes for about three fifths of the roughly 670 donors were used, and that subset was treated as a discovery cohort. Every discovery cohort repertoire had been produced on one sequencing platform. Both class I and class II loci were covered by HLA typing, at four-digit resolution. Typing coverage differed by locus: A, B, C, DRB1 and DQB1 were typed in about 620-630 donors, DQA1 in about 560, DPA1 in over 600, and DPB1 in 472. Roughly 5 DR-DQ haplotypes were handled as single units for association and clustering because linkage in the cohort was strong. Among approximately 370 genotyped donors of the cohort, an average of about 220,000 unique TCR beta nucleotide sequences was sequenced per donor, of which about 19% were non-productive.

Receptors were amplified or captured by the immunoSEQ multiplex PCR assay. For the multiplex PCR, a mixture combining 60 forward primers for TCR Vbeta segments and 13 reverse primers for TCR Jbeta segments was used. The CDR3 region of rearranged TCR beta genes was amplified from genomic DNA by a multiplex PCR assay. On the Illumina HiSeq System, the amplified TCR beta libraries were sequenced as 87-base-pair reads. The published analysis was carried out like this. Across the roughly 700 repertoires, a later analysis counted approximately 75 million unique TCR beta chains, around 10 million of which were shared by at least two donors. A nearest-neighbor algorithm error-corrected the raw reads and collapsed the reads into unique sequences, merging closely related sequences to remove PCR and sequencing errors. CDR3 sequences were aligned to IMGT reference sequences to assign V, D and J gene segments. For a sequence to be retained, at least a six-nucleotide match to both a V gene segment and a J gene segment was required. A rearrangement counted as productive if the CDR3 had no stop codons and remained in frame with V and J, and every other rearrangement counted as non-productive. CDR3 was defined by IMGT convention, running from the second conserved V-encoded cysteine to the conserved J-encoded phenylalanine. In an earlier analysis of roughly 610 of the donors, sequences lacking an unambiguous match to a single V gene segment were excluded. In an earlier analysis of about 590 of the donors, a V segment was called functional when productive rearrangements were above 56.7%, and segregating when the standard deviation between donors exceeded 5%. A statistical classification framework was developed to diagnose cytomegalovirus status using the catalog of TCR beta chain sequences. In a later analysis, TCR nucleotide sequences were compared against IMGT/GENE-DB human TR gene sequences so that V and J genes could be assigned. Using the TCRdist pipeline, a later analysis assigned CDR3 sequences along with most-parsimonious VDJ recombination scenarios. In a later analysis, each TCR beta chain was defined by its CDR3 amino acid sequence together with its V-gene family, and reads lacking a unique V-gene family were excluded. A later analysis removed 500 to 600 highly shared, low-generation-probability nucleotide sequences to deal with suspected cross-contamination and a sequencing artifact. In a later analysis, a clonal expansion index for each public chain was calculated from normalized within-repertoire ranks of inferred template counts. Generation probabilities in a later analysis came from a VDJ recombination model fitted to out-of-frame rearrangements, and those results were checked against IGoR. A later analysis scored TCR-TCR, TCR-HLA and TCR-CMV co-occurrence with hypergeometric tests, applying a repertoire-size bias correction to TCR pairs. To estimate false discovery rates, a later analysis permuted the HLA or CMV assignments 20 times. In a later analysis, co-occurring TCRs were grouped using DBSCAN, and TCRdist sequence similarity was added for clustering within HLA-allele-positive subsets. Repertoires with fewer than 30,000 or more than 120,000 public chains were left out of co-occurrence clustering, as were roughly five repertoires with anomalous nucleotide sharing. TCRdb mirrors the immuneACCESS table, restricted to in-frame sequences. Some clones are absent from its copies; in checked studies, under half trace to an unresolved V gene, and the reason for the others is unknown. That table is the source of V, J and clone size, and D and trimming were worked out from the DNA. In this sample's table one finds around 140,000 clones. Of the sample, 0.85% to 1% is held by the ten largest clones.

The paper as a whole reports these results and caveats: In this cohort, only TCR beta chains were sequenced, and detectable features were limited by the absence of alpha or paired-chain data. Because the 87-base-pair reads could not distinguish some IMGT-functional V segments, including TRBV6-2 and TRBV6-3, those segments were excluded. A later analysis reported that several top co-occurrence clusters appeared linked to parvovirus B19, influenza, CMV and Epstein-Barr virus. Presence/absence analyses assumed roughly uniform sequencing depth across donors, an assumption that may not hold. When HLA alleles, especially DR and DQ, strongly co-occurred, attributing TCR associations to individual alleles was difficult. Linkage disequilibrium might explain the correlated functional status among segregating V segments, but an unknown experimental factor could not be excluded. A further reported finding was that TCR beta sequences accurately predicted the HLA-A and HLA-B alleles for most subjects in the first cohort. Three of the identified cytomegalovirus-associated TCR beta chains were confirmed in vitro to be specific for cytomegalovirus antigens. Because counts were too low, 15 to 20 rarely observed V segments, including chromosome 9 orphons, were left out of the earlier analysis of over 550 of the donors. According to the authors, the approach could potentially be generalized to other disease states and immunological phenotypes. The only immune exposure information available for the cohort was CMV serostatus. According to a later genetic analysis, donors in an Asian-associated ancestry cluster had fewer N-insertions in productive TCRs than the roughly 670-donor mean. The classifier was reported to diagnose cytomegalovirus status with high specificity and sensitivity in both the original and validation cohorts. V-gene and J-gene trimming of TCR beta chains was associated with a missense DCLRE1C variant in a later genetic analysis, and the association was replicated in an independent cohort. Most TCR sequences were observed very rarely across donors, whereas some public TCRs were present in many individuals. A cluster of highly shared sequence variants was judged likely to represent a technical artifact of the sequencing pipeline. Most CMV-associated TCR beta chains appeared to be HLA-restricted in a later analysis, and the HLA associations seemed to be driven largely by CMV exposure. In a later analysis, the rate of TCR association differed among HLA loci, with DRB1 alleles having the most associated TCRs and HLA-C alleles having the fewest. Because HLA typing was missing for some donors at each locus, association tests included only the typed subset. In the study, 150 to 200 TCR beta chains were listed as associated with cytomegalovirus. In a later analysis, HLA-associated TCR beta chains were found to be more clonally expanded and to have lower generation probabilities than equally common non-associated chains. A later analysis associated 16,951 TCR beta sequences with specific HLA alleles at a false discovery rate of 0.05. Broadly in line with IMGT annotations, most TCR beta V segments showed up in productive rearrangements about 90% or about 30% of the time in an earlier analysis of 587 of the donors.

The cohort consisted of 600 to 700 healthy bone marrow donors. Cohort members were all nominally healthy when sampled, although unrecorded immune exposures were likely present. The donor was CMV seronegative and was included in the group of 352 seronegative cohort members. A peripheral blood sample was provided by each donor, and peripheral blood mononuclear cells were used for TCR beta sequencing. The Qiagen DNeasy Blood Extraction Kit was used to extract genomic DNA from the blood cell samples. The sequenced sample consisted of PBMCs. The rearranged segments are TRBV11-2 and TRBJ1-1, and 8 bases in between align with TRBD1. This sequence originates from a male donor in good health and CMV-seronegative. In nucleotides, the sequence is TGTGCCAGCAGCTTATCCCTCTCCAGGGGGCCAACTGAAGCTTTCTTT. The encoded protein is CASSLSLSRGPTEAFF.